Listed below are T cell receptor beta chains from one sample, sequenced in a study of blood T cell repertoires in COVID-19. Some clones are missing from TCRdb's copy, which holds only in-frame ones; the method was immunoSEQ multiplex PCR. The data show about 180,000 clones, about 88% seen once. The specimen sequenced was peripheral blood. The receptor source for this set is a woman aged 45-65 years with COVID-19, enrolled during active disease. The CDR3 runs from the conserved cysteine through the conserved F or W. The D gene is left open where the match is weak. Expanded clones are given a class, and other clones once, few, many or no size at all.

d_gene	len	abundance	v_gene	j_gene	CDR3aa	CDR3nt
NA	13	NA	TRBV12-3/TRBV12-4	TRBJ2-7	CATGLGAVYEQYF	TGTGCCACGGGGCTGGGGGCGGTCTACGAGCAGTACTTC
TRBD1	14	NA	TRBV11-2	TRBJ1-2	CASSEGTGVYGYTF	TGTGCCAGCAGCGAAGGGACAGGAGTTTATGGCTACACCTTC
NA	14	NA	TRBV19	TRBJ1-2	CASSIVGDRYGYTF	TGTGCCAGTAGTATCGTAGGGGATCGCTATGGCTACACCTTC
NA	15	NA	TRBV19	TRBJ2-7	CASSIGGGLQSEQYF	TGTGCCAGTAGTATAGGAGGCGGACTCCAATCCGAGCAGTACTTC
NA	11	NA	TRBV28	TRBJ2-5	CASSLLETQYF	TGTGCCAGCAGTTTACTGGAGACCCAGTACTTC
TRBD2	15	NA	TRBV7-2	TRBJ2-7	CASSLDGGVFYEQYF	TGTGCCAGCAGCTTAGACGGGGGGGTGTTTTACGAGCAGTACTTC
NA	17	NA	TRBV7-7	TRBJ2-2	CASRKAPATTNTGELFF	TGTGCTAGCAGGAAAGCGCCCGCTACGACGAACACCGGGGAGCTGTTTTTT
TRBD2	15	NA	TRBV10-2	TRBJ2-5	CASSEGLARRETQYF	TGCGCCAGCAGTGAAGGACTAGCCCGGCGGGAGACCCAGTACTTC
NA	15	NA	TRBV6-2/TRBV6-3	TRBJ1-1	CASSYSMRSNTEAFF	TGTGCCAGCAGTTACTCGATGCGGAGTAACACTGAAGCTTTCTTT
TRBD1	17	NA	TRBV2	TRBJ1-5	CASSAILQGAGNQPQHF	TGTGCCAGCAGTGCCATCCTCCAGGGGGCAGGCAATCAGCCCCAGCATTTT
NA	15	NA	TRBV30	TRBJ2-3	CAWGGVGGPPDTQYF	TGTGCCTGGGGAGGGGTCGGGGGTCCTCCAGATACGCAGTATTTT
NA	13	few	TRBV19	TRBJ2-7	CASSQGWRYEQYF	TGTGCCAGTAGCCAGGGGTGGCGGTACGAGCAGTACTTC
NA	10	NA	TRBV29-1	TRBJ1-1	CSVHTGEAFF	TGCAGCGTTCACACAGGTGAAGCTTTCTTT
NA	15	once	TRBV24-1	TRBJ2-2	CATSDLQGLGGELFF	TGTGCCACCAGTGATTTGCAGGGACTCGGCGGGGAGCTGTTTTTT
NA	13	few	TRBV6-6	TRBJ1-1	CASIQTRNTEAFF	TGTGCCAGCATTCAGACAAGGAACACTGAAGCTTTCTTT
NA	12	NA	TRBV29-1	TRBJ1-3	CSVVSSGNTIYF	TGCAGCGTTGTTTCATCTGGAAACACCATATATTTT
TRBD1	15	once	TRBV6-5	TRBJ2-2	CASGEQGAKTGELFF	TGTGCCAGCGGGGAACAGGGGGCTAAGACCGGGGAGCTGTTTTTT
NA	14	NA	TRBV19	TRBJ2-1	CASSTPIQGNEQFF	TGTGCCAGTAGTACCCCCATTCAGGGGAATGAGCAGTTCTTC
TRBD2	14	NA	TRBV5-1	TRBJ2-2	CASSLWEGTGELFF	TGCGCCAGCAGCTTGTGGGAGGGGACCGGGGAGCTGTTTTTT
TRBD1	14	medium-sized	TRBV11-2	TRBJ1-1	CASSPGQGSTEAFF	TGTGCCAGCAGCCCTGGACAGGGAAGCACTGAAGCTTTCTTT
NA	13	few	TRBV18	TRBJ1-1	CASSPSEAGEAFF	TGTGCCAGCTCACCATCGGAGGCAGGTGAAGCTTTCTTT
NA	14	NA	TRBV28	TRBJ2-7	CASSRQSAAYEQYF	TGTGCCAGCAGTCGACAGAGTGCCGCCTACGAGCAGTACTTC
NA	16	NA	TRBV21-1	TRBJ1-1	CASSKGGHPGGTEAFF	TGTGCCAGCAGCAAAGGGGGACATCCGGGGGGCACTGAAGCTTTCTTT
TRBD2	18	NA	TRBV27	TRBJ2-5	CASSLAAGGPMGQETQYF	TGTGCCAGCAGCCTAGCTGCGGGGGGGCCGATGGGGCAAGAGACCCAGTACTTC
NA	13	NA	TRBV4-1	TRBJ2-7	CASSQVGADEQYF	TGCGCCAGCAGCCAAGTCGGAGCGGACGAGCAGTACTTC
TRBD1	16	few	TRBV18	TRBJ1-4	CASSGQEIATNEKLFF	TGTGCCAGCTCAGGACAGGAGATTGCAACTAATGAAAAACTGTTTTTT
TRBD2	17	NA	TRBV15	TRBJ2-1	CATSRDRLAGFYNEQFF	TGTGCCACCAGCAGGGATAGACTAGCGGGGTTCTACAATGAGCAGTTCTTC
NA	11	NA	TRBV28	TRBJ2-7	CASSSSYEQYF	TGTGCCAGCAGTTCATCCTACGAGCAGTACTTC
TRBD1	12	NA	TRBV2	TRBJ2-7	CASRAGGYEQYF	TGTGCCAGCAGGGCAGGGGGCTACGAGCAGTACTTC
TRBD1	15	NA	TRBV28	TRBJ1-2	CASSDLRGNNYGYTF	TGTGCCAGCAGTGATCTCAGGGGGAACAACTATGGCTACACCTTC
NA	13	NA	TRBV27	TRBJ2-4	CASRGAAKNIQYF	TGTGCCAGCAGGGGGGCGGCCAAAAACATTCAGTACTTC
TRBD1	14	NA	TRBV10-3	TRBJ2-3	CAIRRTGGGDTQYF	TGTGCCATCAGGAGGACAGGGGGCGGGGATACGCAGTATTTT
NA	12	NA	TRBV6-2/TRBV6-3	TRBJ1-1	CASSYPYTEAFF	TGTGCCAGCAGTTACCCGTACACTGAAGCTTTCTTT
NA	14	NA	TRBV27	TRBJ2-1	CASSSYGEHNEQFF	TGTGCCAGCAGTTCCTACGGGGAACACAATGAGCAGTTCTTC